This entry concerns a single TCR beta chain. Its matching antigen is unknown. The record originates from a study of PD-L1 blockade in urothelial cancer. About the research overall: Among blood samples, the median T cell count was some 150,000.

Synthetic templates analogous to TCR were spiked into all PCRs individually. The data were produced by immunoSEQ multiplex PCR, yet TCRdb's version contains in-frame clones alone and is incomplete. The table records about 45,000 clones, approximately 90% of them present only once. Time point in this sample: pretreatment peripheral blood. Study-wide points: At 3 weeks on treatment, tumor-associated clones expanded more with durable benefit. Clonality of blood TCR below the median before treatment predicted better survival.

The CDR3 extends over 17 amino acids. V lost 4 bases to trimming and J lost 2 bases; unmatched junction nucleotides: 3. Looked up from germline, CDR1 is SEHNR and CDR2 is FQNEAQ (reference sequence). The J gene is TRBJ2-6, the V gene TRBV7-9; 12 positions agree with TRBD1. This specimen consisted of PBMCs, obtained around atezolizumab (anti-PD-L1) treatment. This sequence was found in a donor at least 40 years old with urothelial cancer. The CDR3 nucleotides read TGTGCCAGCAGCTGGGACAGGGGGCTTGCTGGGGCCAACGTCCTGACTTTC. Its translation: CASSWDRGLAGANVLTF.